The present T cell receptor beta chain was sequenced within a study of blood T cell repertoires in COVID-19. Across 20 to 25 US areas, participants ranged in age from about 18 to 89 years. In the study's own analysis: Reference gene primer amplification in the assay estimated nucleated cell counts. Assay used: immunoSEQ multiplex PCR; TCRdb lists only in-frame clones, some missing. V and J calls and clone size are as listed in that table; D and trimming were resolved from the DNA. The data show approximately 270,000 clones, about nine tenths seen once. The ends were cut back, 6 bases at V and 6 bases at J, with 12 bases in the middle. This CDR3 is 14 amino acids long. Germline CDR1 ENHRY, CDR2 SYGVKD.

The V and J genes are TRBV10-3 and TRBJ1-6; D gene ambiguous. Sequenced material: PBMCs or T cells enriched from blood (not recorded which). This TCR was recovered from a man aged 35-49 years who had recovered from COVID-19. DNA for the CDR3: TGTGCCATCAGGGACCGGGATTCTAATTCACCCCTCCACTTT. This translates into CAIRDRDSNSPLHF.